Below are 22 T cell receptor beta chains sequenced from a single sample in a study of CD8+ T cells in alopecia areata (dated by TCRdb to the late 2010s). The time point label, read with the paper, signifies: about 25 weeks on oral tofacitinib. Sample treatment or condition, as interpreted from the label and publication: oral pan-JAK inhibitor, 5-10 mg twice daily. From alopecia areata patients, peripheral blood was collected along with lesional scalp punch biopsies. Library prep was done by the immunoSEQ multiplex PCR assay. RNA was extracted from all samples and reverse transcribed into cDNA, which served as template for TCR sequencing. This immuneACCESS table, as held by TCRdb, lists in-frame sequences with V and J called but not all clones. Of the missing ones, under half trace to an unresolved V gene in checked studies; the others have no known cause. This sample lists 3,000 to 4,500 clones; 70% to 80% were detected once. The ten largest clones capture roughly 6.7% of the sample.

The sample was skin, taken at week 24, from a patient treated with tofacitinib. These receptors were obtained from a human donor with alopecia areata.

The CDR3 sequence is CAWRHAGVDNSPLHF. DNA for the CDR3: TGTGCCTGGAGGCATGCAGGGGTCGACAATTCACCCCTCCACTTT. J is TRBJ1-6 and V is TRBV30; a weak D match, TRBD1 (6 bases). Trimming shortened V by 3 bases and J by 7 bases, and 16 bases separated the two germline ends. Germline-derived CDR1 and CDR2 are GTSNPN and SVGIG (reference sequence). There are 15 residues in the CDR3.

This CDR3 reads CSVDSGLNTGELFF. In DNA form, the CDR3 reads TGCAGCGTTGATAGCGGACTGAACACCGGGGAGCTGTTTTTT. The chain uses TRBV29-1 and TRBJ2-2; TRBD2 is a possible D gene (6 bases). The germline V gene encodes CDR1 SQVTM and CDR2 ANQGSEA. Trimming took 3 bases from V and 1 from J, leaving 9 bases between them. This CDR3 contains 14 residues.

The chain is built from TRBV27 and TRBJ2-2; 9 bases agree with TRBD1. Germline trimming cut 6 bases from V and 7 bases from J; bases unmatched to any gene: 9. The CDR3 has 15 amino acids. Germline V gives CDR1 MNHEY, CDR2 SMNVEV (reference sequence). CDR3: CASSTGTGFGGELFF. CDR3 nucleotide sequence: TGTGCCAGCAGCACCGGGACAGGGTTCGGCGGGGAGCTGTTTTTT.

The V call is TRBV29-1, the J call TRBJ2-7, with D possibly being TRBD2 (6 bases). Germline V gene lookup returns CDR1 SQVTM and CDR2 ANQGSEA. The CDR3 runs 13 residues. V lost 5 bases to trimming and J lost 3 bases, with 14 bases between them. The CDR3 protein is CSVRDLGRYEQYF. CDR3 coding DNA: TGCAGCGTTCGGGACTTAGGCCGCTACGAGCAGTACTTC.

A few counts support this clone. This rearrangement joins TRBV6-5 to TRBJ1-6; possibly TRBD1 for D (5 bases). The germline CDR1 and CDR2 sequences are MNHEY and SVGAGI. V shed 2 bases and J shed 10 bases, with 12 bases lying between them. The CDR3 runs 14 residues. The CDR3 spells CASSYLQGGSPLHF. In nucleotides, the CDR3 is TGTGCCAGCAGTTACCTCCAGGGAGGATCACCCCTCCACTTT.

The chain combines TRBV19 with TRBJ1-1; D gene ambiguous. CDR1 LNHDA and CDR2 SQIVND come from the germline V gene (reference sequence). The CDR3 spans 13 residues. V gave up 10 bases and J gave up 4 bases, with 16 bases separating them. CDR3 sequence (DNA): TGTGCCACCTCGTTCCGGCCGGTCACTGAAGCTTTCTTT. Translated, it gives CATSFRPVTEAFF.

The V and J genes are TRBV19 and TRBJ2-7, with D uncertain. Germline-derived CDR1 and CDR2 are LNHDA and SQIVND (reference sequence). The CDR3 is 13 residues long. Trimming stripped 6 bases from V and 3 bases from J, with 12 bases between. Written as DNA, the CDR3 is TGTGCCAGTAGGAACAAGCCGGGCTACGAGCAGTACTTC. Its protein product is CASRNKPGYEQYF.

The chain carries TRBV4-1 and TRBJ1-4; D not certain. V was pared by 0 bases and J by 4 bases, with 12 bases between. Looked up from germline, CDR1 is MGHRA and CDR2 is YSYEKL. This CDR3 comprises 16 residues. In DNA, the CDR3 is TGCGCCAGCAGCCAAGATAACTCGGCCCTTAATGAAAAACTGTTTTTT. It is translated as CASSQDNSALNEKLFF.

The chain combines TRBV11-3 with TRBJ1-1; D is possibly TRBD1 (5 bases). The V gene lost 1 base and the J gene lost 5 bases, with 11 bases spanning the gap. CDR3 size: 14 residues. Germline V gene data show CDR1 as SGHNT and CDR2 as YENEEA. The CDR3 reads CASSLGGTGTEAFF. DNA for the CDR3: TGTGCCAGCAGCTTAGGTGGGACGGGAACTGAAGCTTTCTTT. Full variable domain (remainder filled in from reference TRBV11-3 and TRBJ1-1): EAGVVQSPRYKIIEKKQPVAFWCNPISGHNTLYWYLQNLGQGPELLIRYENEEAVDDSQLPKDRFSAERLKGVDSTLKIQPAELGDSAVYLCASSLGGTGTEAFFGQGTRLTVV.

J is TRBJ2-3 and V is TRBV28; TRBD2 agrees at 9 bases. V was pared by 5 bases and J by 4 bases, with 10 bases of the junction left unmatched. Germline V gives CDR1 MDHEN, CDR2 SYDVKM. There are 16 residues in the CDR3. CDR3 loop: CASSNLAGEFPDTQYF. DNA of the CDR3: TGTGCCAGCAGTAACTTAGCGGGGGAGTTTCCAGATACGCAGTATTTT.

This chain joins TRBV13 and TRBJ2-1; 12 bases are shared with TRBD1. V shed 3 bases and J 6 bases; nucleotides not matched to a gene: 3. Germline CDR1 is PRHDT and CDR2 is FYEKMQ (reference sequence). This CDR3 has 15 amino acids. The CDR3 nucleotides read TGTGCCAGCAGCTTCCCGGGACAGGGGGCCAATGAGCAGTTCTTC. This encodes CASSFPGQGANEQFF. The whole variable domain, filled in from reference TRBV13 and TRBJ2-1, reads AAGVIQSPRHLIKEKRETATLKCYPIPRHDTVYWYQQGPGQDPQFLISFYEKMQSDKGSIPDRFSAQQFSDYHSELNMSSLELGDSALYFCASSFPGQGANEQFFGPGTRLTVL.

The CDR3 here is CASSYSGSSNQPQHF. CDR3 sequence (DNA): TGTGCCAGCAGTTACTCGGGGTCCAGCAATCAGCCCCAGCATTTT. The gene calls are TRBV6-5 and TRBJ1-5, with unresolved D. V lost 0 bases and J 1 base, leaving 7 bases between the germline ends. Looked up from germline, CDR1 is MNHEY and CDR2 is SVGAGI. The CDR3 is made up of 15 amino acids.

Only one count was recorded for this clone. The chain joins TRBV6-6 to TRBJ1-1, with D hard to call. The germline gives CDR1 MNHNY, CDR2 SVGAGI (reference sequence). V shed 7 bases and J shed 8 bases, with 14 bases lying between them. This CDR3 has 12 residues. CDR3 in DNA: TGTGCCAGCACACAGATCGAGAGCGAAGCTTTCTTT. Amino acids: CASTQIESEAFF.

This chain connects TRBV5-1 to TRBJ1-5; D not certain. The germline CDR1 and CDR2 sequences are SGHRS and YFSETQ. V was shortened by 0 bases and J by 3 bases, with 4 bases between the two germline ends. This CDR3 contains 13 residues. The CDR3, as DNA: TGCGCCAGCAGCTTGGGAGCCAATCAGCCCCAGCATTTT. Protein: CASSLGANQPQHF.

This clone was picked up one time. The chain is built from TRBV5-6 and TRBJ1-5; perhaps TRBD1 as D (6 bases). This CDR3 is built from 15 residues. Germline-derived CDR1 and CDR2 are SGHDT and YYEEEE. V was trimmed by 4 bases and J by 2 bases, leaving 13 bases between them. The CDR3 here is CASSLGAQGNQPQHF. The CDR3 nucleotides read TGTGCCAGCAGCCTGGGGGCGCAGGGCAATCAGCCCCAGCATTTT. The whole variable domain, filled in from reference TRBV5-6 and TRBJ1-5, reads DAGVTQSPTHLIKTRGQQVTLRCSPKSGHDTVSWYQQALGQGPQFIFQYYEEEERQRGNFPDRFSGHQFPNYSSELNVNALLLGDSALYLCASSLGAQGNQPQHFGDGTRLSIL.

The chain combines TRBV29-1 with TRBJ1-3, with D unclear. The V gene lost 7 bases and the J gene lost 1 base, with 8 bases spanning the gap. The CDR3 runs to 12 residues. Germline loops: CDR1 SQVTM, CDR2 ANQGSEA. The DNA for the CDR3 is TGCAGCGGGTCCAATTCTGGAAACACCATATATTTT. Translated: CSGSNSGNTIYF.

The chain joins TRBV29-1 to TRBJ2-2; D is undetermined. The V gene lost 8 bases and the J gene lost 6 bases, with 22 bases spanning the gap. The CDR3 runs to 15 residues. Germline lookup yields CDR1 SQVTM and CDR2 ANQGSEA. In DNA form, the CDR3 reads TGCAGCTCGAAAGTGGGTGATAAGGCGGCCGGGGAGCTGTTTTTT. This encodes CSSKVGDKAAGELFF.

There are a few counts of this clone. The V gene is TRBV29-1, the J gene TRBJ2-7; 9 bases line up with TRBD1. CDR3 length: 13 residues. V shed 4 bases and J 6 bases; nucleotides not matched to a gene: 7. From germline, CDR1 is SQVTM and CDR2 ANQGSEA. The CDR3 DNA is TGCAGCGTTGTGCCGGGACAGGGAGGCGAGCAGTACTTC. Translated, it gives CSVVPGQGGEQYF.

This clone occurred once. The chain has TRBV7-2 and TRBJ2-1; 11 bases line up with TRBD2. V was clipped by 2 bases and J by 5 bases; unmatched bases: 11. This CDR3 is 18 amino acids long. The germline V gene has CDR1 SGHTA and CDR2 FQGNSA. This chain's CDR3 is CASSLWVAGGRRHNEQFF. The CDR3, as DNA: TGTGCCAGCAGCTTATGGGTAGCGGGGGGGAGACGCCACAATGAGCAGTTCTTC.

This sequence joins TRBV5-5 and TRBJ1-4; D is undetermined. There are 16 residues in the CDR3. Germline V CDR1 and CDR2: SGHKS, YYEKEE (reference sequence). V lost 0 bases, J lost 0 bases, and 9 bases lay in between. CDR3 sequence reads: CASSLGNAATNEKLFF. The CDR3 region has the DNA TGTGCCAGCAGCTTGGGGAATGCCGCAACTAATGAAAAACTGTTTTTT.

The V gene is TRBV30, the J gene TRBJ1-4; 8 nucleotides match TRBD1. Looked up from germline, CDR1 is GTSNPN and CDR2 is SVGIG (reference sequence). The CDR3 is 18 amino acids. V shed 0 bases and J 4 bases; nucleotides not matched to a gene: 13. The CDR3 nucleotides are TGTGCCTGGAGTGTACCGGACAGGGAATGGCTATTTAATGAAAAACTGTTTTTT. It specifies CAWSVPDREWLFNEKLFF.

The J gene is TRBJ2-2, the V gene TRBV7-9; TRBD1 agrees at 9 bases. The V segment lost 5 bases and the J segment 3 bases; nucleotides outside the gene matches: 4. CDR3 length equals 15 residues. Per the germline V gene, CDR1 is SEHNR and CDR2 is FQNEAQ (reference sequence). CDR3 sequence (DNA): TGTGCCAGCAGCCCATGGACAGGGGACACCGGGGAGCTGTTTTTT. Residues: CASSPWTGDTGELFF.